This T cell receptor (beta chain) was recorded in a study of Graves' ophthalmopathy and Graves' hyperthyroidism. This clonotype was detected ten times or more. The study amplified TCR beta CDR3 regions using RNA transcripts. Amplification began with first-round RT-PCR using HTBI primers, then second-round multiplex PCR was performed. TCRdb re-analysed the multiplex PCR reads in MiXCR, keeping a single row per CDR3 protein. This table has around 1,000,000 distinct CDR3 sequences, about 35% appearing once. Germline CDR1 SNHLY, CDR2 FYNNEI. The V and J ends lost 4 bases and 3 bases respectively, with 13 bases between them. CDR3 length: 14 residues.

The source material was peripheral blood or thyroid tissue (not recorded which). V gene TRBV2 combines with J gene TRBJ2-7, with a possible D match to TRBD1 (6 bases). This receptor was taken from an adult man with Graves' hyperthyroidism. The CDR3 nucleotides read TGTGCCAGCAGTGCCGGACAGAATAGCTACGAGCAGTACTTC. It codes for CASSAGQNSYEQYF.